What follows describes a single T cell receptor beta chain. The data originate from a study of shared clonotypes between healthy human individuals. Germline V gene lookup returns CDR1 SGHVS and CDR2 FNYEAQ. The J segment lost 4 bases and the V segment lost 4 bases, leaving 4 bases of the junction unmatched. This CDR3 has 15 residues. Assay execution took place at the deep level. Every subset had its genomic DNA shared out evenly among several immunoSEQ plates. Profiling relied on immunoSEQ multiplex PCR, and the TCRdb table lists in-frame clones only, not all of them. The table records 2 million or so clones, around 96% of them present only once. CD45RO-negative cells were positively selected for CCR7, leaving out terminally differentiated effector memory CD45RA+ cells.

Material: naive CD8+ T cells sorted from blood. The TCR comes from a young man in good health. The J gene is TRBJ2-2, the V gene TRBV7-6, with 9 bases aligning to TRBD1. The CDR3 region has the DNA TGTGCCAGCAGCTGGACAGGGGAGAGCACCGGGGAGCTGTTTTTT. It codes for CASSWTGESTGELFF.